The entry that follows covers one T cell receptor beta chain sequence. Its antigen is currently unknown. CDR3 length: 14 residues. The germline gives CDR1 SGHVS, CDR2 FQNEAQ. V dropped 6 bases and J dropped 3 bases, with 11 bases sitting between them. The data belong to a study of cytomegalovirus exposure and HLA in healthy donors. Whole-study context: Unique TCRs from HLA-typed donors, 80 million to 100 million of them, were held in an early data release.

Overall study findings and caveats: For TCR beta chains, V- and J-gene trimming was later linked to a missense DCLRE1C variant. The study put under 200 TCR beta chains on its list as cytomegalovirus-associated. As immune exposure information, only CMV serostatus was available.

PCR employed 60 Vbeta and 13 Jbeta primers. TCRdb's table, derived via immunoSEQ multiplex PCR, lists solely in-frame clones and lacks some. The data include some 140,000 clones; the top ten clones carry 1.5% to 2%. This clonotype originated in a woman aged 55-70 years in good health and CMV-seronegative. The J gene is TRBJ1-4, the V gene TRBV7-8; D might be TRBD1 (5 bases). The sample consisted of PBMCs. The CDR3 sequence is CASSSGLANEKLFF. In DNA form, the CDR3 reads TGTGCCAGCAGTTCAGGGTTGGCTAATGAAAAACTGTTTTTT. The variable domain in full, completed from reference TRBV7-8 and TRBJ1-4, reads GAGVSQSPRYKVAKRGQDVALRCDPISGHVSLFWYQQALGQGPEFLTYFQNEAQLDKSGLPSDRFFAERPEGSVSTLKIQRTQQEDSAVYLCASSSGLANEKLFFGSGTQLSVL.